The clone carrying this T cell receptor (beta chain) was seen a few times. Its antigen is undetermined. The source of the sample is a study of CD8 T cells in ankylosing spondylitis. Study-wide results and caveats: According to the report, clones linked to the disease were significantly enriched in matched synovial fluid samples taken from ankylosing spondylitis patients.

Each TCR beta library was made by quantitative 5'-RACE that incorporated molecular barcodes. In TCRdb, the 5' RACE reads were re-called with MiXCR into one record per CDR3 protein. This sample has under 300,000 distinct CDR3 sequences, with around 7.8% found just once. The junction had 8 bases not matched to a gene; V was cut back by 0 bases and J by 7 bases. Germline CDR1 reads LGHDT; CDR2 reads YNNKEL (reference sequence). This CDR3 contains 15 residues. J is TRBJ1-1 and V is TRBV3-1; 7 bases agree with TRBD1. Material: blood, either unsorted or a sorted T cell fraction (not recorded which). The TCR sequence derives from a male donor with ankylosing spondylitis or in good health (not recorded which). CDR3 sequence: CASSQDWAGDSEAFF. CDR3 nucleotides: TGTGCCAGCAGCCAAGATTGGGCGGGGGACAGTGAAGCTTTCTTT. Looking up the rest from reference TRBV3-1 and TRBJ1-1 gives the full variable domain: DTAVSQTPKYLVTQMGNDKSIKCEQNLGHDTMYWYKQDSKKFLKIMFSYNNKELIINETVPNRFSPKSPDKAHLNLHINSLELGDSAVYFCASSQDWAGDSEAFFGQGTRLTVV.